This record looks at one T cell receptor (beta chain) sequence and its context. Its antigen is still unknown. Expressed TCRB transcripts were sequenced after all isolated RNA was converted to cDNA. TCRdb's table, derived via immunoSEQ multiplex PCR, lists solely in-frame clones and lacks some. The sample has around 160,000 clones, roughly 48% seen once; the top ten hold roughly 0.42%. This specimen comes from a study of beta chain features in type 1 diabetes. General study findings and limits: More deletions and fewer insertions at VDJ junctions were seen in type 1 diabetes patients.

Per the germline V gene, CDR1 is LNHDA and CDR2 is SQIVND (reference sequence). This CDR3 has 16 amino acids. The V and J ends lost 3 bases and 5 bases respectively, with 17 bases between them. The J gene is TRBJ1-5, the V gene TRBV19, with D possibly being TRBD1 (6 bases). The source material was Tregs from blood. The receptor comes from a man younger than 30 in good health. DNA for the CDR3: TGTGCCAGTAGTATCCTAACAGGGCGGCTCCATCAGCCCCAGCATTTT. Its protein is CASSILTGRLHQPQHF.